The rows below give T cell receptor beta chains drawn from one sample of a study of CD8+ T cells in alopecia areata. Libraries were prepared by immunoSEQ multiplex PCR; TCRdb keeps only in-frame clonotypes and omits some of them. Of approximately 200,000 clones listed, about three fifths are singletons. The specimen was CD4+ T cells sorted from blood, collected at week 4, from a patient treated with tofacitinib. The receptor set was obtained from a human donor with alopecia areata. The CDR3 runs from the conserved cysteine through the conserved F or W. The D gene is left open where the match is weak. Expanded clones are given a class, and other clones once, few, many or no size at all.

clone size: NA
D gene: NA
V gene: TRBV2
J gene: TRBJ1-2
CDR3 DNA: TGTGCCAGCAGCCCCTTCCAGCAGGGATACTATGGCTACACCTTC
CDR3 protein: CASSPFQQGYYGYTF

clone size: NA
D gene: NA
V gene: TRBV7-2
J gene: TRBJ2-5
CDR3 DNA: TGTGCCAGCAGTGTGGTTTTCCAAGAGACCCAGTACTTC
CDR3 protein: CASSVVFQETQYF

clone size: NA
D gene: NA
V gene: TRBV29-1
J gene: TRBJ1-5
CDR3 DNA: TGCAGCGTTGCCCTCCCTAATCAGCCCCAGCATTTT
CDR3 protein: CSVALPNQPQHF

clone size: NA
D gene: TRBD1
V gene: TRBV30
J gene: TRBJ1-4
CDR3 DNA: TGTGCCTGGAGTGGGACAGGGAATGAAAAACTGTTTTTT
CDR3 protein: CAWSGTGNEKLFF

clone size: NA
D gene: TRBD1
V gene: TRBV4-2
J gene: TRBJ1-1
CDR3 DNA: TGTGCCAGCAGCTGGGGACAGACAGAGAACACTGAAGCTTTCTTT
CDR3 protein: CASSWGQTENTEAFF

clone size: few
D gene: NA
V gene: TRBV18
J gene: TRBJ2-3
CDR3 DNA: TGTGCCAGCTCACCAGAAGGCACAGATACGCAGTATTTT
CDR3 protein: CASSPEGTDTQYF

clone size: many
D gene: TRBD2
V gene: TRBV10-3
J gene: TRBJ2-7
CDR3 DNA: TGTGCCATCGGTGGACGGGGGGGTCTCGAGCAGTACTTC
CDR3 protein: CAIGGRGGLEQYF

clone size: few
D gene: NA
V gene: TRBV15
J gene: TRBJ2-7
CDR3 DNA: TGTGCCACCAGCAGAGATGGTGATAAATCCTACGAGCAGTACTTC
CDR3 protein: CATSRDGDKSYEQYF

clone size: few
D gene: NA
V gene: TRBV27
J gene: TRBJ2-7
CDR3 DNA: TGTGCCAGCAGGCTAAACTACGAGCAGTACTTC
CDR3 protein: CASRLNYEQYF

clone size: NA
D gene: TRBD1
V gene: TRBV30
J gene: TRBJ1-3
CDR3 DNA: TGTGCCTGGAGTACAGGGGCGCTCTCTGGAAACACCATATATTTT
CDR3 protein: CAWSTGALSGNTIYF

clone size: NA
D gene: NA
V gene: TRBV30
J gene: TRBJ1-3
CDR3 DNA: TGTGCCTGGATACCCAGGATTCACGCAGGAAACACCATATATTTT
CDR3 protein: CAWIPRIHAGNTIYF

clone size: NA
D gene: NA
V gene: TRBV5-6
J gene: TRBJ2-1
CDR3 DNA: TGTGCCAGCAGCTCCAGGGGTTACTACAATGAGCAGTTCTTC
CDR3 protein: CASSSRGYYNEQFF

clone size: few
D gene: NA
V gene: TRBV29-1
J gene: TRBJ1-3
CDR3 DNA: TGCAGCGTTGAAGAATACTCTGGAAACACCATATATTTT
CDR3 protein: CSVEEYSGNTIYF

clone size: NA
D gene: NA
V gene: TRBV2
J gene: TRBJ1-5
CDR3 DNA: TGTGCCAGCAGTGAAGGGCGGCAGGGACGGCAGCCCCAGCATTTT
CDR3 protein: CASSEGRQGRQPQHF

clone size: once
D gene: TRBD2
V gene: TRBV4-2
J gene: TRBJ2-3
CDR3 DNA: TGTGCCAGCAGCCAGAGCACCCGGACTAGCGTTGGTTATACGCAGTATTTT
CDR3 protein: CASSQSTRTSVGYTQYF

clone size: NA
D gene: NA
V gene: TRBV29-1
J gene: TRBJ2-7
CDR3 DNA: TGCAGCGTTGAAGATAAAGGGCTCGAGCAGTACTTC
CDR3 protein: CSVEDKGLEQYF

clone size: NA
D gene: NA
V gene: TRBV18
J gene: TRBJ1-5
CDR3 DNA: TGTGCCAGCTCCCCCGGGGGAGGGAGCAATCAGCCCCAGCATTTT
CDR3 protein: CASSPGGGSNQPQHF

clone size: NA
D gene: TRBD1
V gene: TRBV29-1
J gene: TRBJ1-5
CDR3 DNA: TGCAGCGTCGCCACCGGGACAGGGGACCAGCCCCAGCATTTT
CDR3 protein: CSVATGTGDQPQHF

clone size: NA
D gene: NA
V gene: TRBV5-1
J gene: TRBJ1-2
CDR3 DNA: TGCGCCAGCTCTCGGGACAACGGAGCTAACTATGGCTACACCTTC
CDR3 protein: CASSRDNGANYGYTF

clone size: few
D gene: NA
V gene: TRBV2
J gene: TRBJ2-5
CDR3 DNA: TGTGCCAGCGGAAGGGGGGAGACCCAGTACTTC
CDR3 protein: CASGRGETQYF

clone size: NA
D gene: NA
V gene: TRBV7-2
J gene: TRBJ2-1
CDR3 DNA: TGTGCCAGCAGCTCCATGAACCACAATGAGCAGTTCTTC
CDR3 protein: CASSSMNHNEQFF

clone size: few
D gene: NA
V gene: TRBV29-1
J gene: TRBJ2-3
CDR3 DNA: TGCAGCGTTAAAGGGCGGGCCACAGATACGCAGTATTTT
CDR3 protein: CSVKGRATDTQYF

clone size: NA
D gene: NA
V gene: TRBV5-1
J gene: TRBJ2-5
CDR3 DNA: TGCGCCAGCAGCTCAGGTTCGCGGGAGACCCAGTACTTC
CDR3 protein: CASSSGSRETQYF

clone size: NA
D gene: NA
V gene: TRBV2
J gene: TRBJ2-7
CDR3 DNA: TGTGCCAGCAGCCTCGCCGGACGGGCTTCGGTCTACGAGCAGTACTTC
CDR3 protein: CASSLAGRASVYEQYF

clone size: NA
D gene: NA
V gene: TRBV29-1
J gene: TRBJ2-6
CDR3 DNA: TGCGCTACTAGCGAGGACAGGATGCCGCAAGGGGCCAACGTCCTGACTTTC
CDR3 protein: CATSEDRMPQGANVLTF

clone size: few
D gene: TRBD1
V gene: TRBV27
J gene: TRBJ2-1
CDR3 DNA: TGTGCCAGCAGGGCGCGACAGGGAAGCTCCTACAATGAGCAGTTCTTC
CDR3 protein: CASRARQGSSYNEQFF

clone size: many
D gene: NA
V gene: TRBV4-1
J gene: TRBJ2-5
CDR3 DNA: TGCGCCAGCAGCCAAGATACTAGCAGGCAAGAGACCCAGTACTTC
CDR3 protein: CASSQDTSRQETQYF

clone size: NA
D gene: NA
V gene: TRBV30
J gene: TRBJ1-1
CDR3 DNA: TGTGCCTGGACCCAAAGCTGGAACACTGAAGCTTTCTTT
CDR3 protein: CAWTQSWNTEAFF

clone size: NA
D gene: TRBD1
V gene: TRBV4-2
J gene: TRBJ1-2
CDR3 DNA: TGTGCCAGCAGCCAACCTGGACAGGACTATGGCTACACCTTC
CDR3 protein: CASSQPGQDYGYTF

clone size: NA
D gene: NA
V gene: TRBV5-1
J gene: TRBJ1-1
CDR3 DNA: TGCGCCAGCAGCTTACAGGGAGGAGTGAACACTGAAGCTTTCTTT
CDR3 protein: CASSLQGGVNTEAFF

clone size: NA
D gene: TRBD2
V gene: TRBV4-3
J gene: TRBJ2-6
CDR3 DNA: TGCGCCAGCAGCCAAGTCGGGAGGTTGTCTGGGGCCAACGTCCTGACTTTC
CDR3 protein: CASSQVGRLSGANVLTF

clone size: NA
D gene: TRBD2
V gene: TRBV30
J gene: TRBJ2-6
CDR3 DNA: TGTGCCTGGAATTTCTTAAGGGGAGGGGCCGGGGCCAACGTCCTGACTTTC
CDR3 protein: CAWNFLRGGAGANVLTF

clone size: NA
D gene: NA
V gene: TRBV30
J gene: TRBJ2-3
CDR3 DNA: TGTGCCTGGAGTGTACTGAGGGGGGTTAGCACAGATACGCAGTATTTT
CDR3 protein: CAWSVLRGVSTDTQYF

clone size: once
D gene: NA
V gene: TRBV6-5
J gene: TRBJ1-6
CDR3 DNA: TGTGCCAGCAGTGTCTCCTCTTTCGGGAATTCACCCCTCCACTTT
CDR3 protein: CASSVSSFGNSPLHF

clone size: NA
D gene: NA
V gene: TRBV30
J gene: TRBJ1-2
CDR3 DNA: TGTGCCTGGAGTCCGTCGGCAGGCTACACCTTC
CDR3 protein: CAWSPSAGYTF

clone size: NA
D gene: NA
V gene: TRBV7-6
J gene: TRBJ2-1
CDR3 DNA: TGTGCCAGCAGCGGATTGGGATTCGCGGCCAATGAGCAGTTCTTC
CDR3 protein: CASSGLGFAANEQFF

clone size: NA
D gene: NA
V gene: TRBV10-3
J gene: TRBJ2-3
CDR3 DNA: TGTGCCATCAGTGAGTCGGGCGGCCCCGCCGTATGGTATTTT
CDR3 protein: CAISESGGPAVWYF

clone size: NA
D gene: NA
V gene: TRBV29-1
J gene: TRBJ1-1
CDR3 DNA: TGCAGCGTTGTACAGACAGGGAACACTGAAGCTTTCTTT
CDR3 protein: CSVVQTGNTEAFF

clone size: NA
D gene: NA
V gene: TRBV30
J gene: TRBJ2-7
CDR3 DNA: TGTGCCTGGAGTGTACCCGGGGGTTCGGGCGAGCAGTACTTC
CDR3 protein: CAWSVPGGSGEQYF

clone size: NA
D gene: NA
V gene: TRBV29-1
J gene: TRBJ1-2
CDR3 DNA: TGCAGCGTTGAGCGTTTAGGGGGTGGTGGCTACACCTTC
CDR3 protein: CSVERLGGGGYTF

clone size: NA
D gene: NA
V gene: TRBV29-1
J gene: TRBJ2-5
CDR3 DNA: TGCAGCGTTGAAGACCCCCTCGCGGGTATGGAGACCCAGTACTTC
CDR3 protein: CSVEDPLAGMETQYF

clone size: NA
D gene: NA
V gene: TRBV6-6
J gene: TRBJ1-6
CDR3 DNA: TGTGCCAGCAGAGATAGGGAAAATTCACCCCTCCACTTT
CDR3 protein: CASRDRENSPLHF

clone size: NA
D gene: NA
V gene: TRBV12-5
J gene: TRBJ2-1
CDR3 DNA: TGTGCTAGTGGTTTGGAACGGGGTAGCTCCTACAATGAGCAGTTCTTC
CDR3 protein: CASGLERGSSYNEQFF

clone size: NA
D gene: NA
V gene: TRBV29-1
J gene: TRBJ1-4
CDR3 DNA: TGCAGCGTCCTCGACGCTACAGCTGAAAAACTGTTTTTT
CDR3 protein: CSVLDATAEKLFF

clone size: NA
D gene: NA
V gene: TRBV30
J gene: TRBJ1-2
CDR3 DNA: TGTGCCTGGAGTGAGGGTGAGGGACCGACAACCTTC
CDR3 protein: CAWSEGEGPTTF

clone size: few
D gene: NA
V gene: TRBV5-6
J gene: TRBJ2-4
CDR3 DNA: TGTGCCAGCAGCTTGGCCGTCGGGTTGGGCATTCAGTACTTC
CDR3 protein: CASSLAVGLGIQYF

clone size: NA
D gene: NA
V gene: TRBV5-1
J gene: TRBJ1-4
CDR3 DNA: TGCGCCAGCAGCTCCCTGGACCCTAATGAAAAACTGTTTTTT
CDR3 protein: CASSSLDPNEKLFF

clone size: NA
D gene: NA
V gene: TRBV2
J gene: TRBJ1-2
CDR3 DNA: TGTGCCAGCAGTGTCGGGGGGCAGTTTGGCTACACCTTC
CDR3 protein: CASSVGGQFGYTF

clone size: NA
D gene: NA
V gene: TRBV6-5
J gene: TRBJ1-1
CDR3 DNA: TGTGCCAGCAGTTCACAGGGATCTGAAGCTTTCTTT
CDR3 protein: CASSSQGSEAFF

clone size: once
D gene: NA
V gene: TRBV6-6
J gene: TRBJ1-2
CDR3 DNA: TGTGCCAGCGGGCGGAACTCTGACTATGGCTACACCTTC
CDR3 protein: CASGRNSDYGYTF

clone size: few
D gene: NA
V gene: TRBV7-2
J gene: TRBJ2-3
CDR3 DNA: TGTGCCAGCAGCCCCTTTGTGGCAGATACGCAGTATTTT
CDR3 protein: CASSPFVADTQYF

clone size: NA
D gene: TRBD2
V gene: TRBV29-1
J gene: TRBJ2-5
CDR3 DNA: TGCAGCGTGGTAGCGGGGGGTTTTGGGACCCAGTACTTC
CDR3 protein: CSVVAGGFGTQYF

clone size: few
D gene: NA
V gene: TRBV18
J gene: TRBJ2-3
CDR3 DNA: TGTGCCAGCTCACCACGGGAAGATACGCAGTATTTT
CDR3 protein: CASSPREDTQYF

clone size: few
D gene: NA
V gene: TRBV6-5
J gene: TRBJ2-7
CDR3 DNA: TGTGCCAGCAGTTACTCATATGGGGGGCCCTACGAGCAGTACTTC
CDR3 protein: CASSYSYGGPYEQYF

clone size: NA
D gene: NA
V gene: TRBV30
J gene: TRBJ2-3
CDR3 DNA: TGTGCCTCCCTTAGTGGGGGTAGCACAGATACGCAGTATTTT
CDR3 protein: CASLSGGSTDTQYF

clone size: few
D gene: NA
V gene: TRBV18
J gene: TRBJ2-3
CDR3 DNA: TGTGCCAGCTCACCAGTCACAGATACGCAGTATTTT
CDR3 protein: CASSPVTDTQYF

clone size: NA
D gene: TRBD1
V gene: TRBV2
J gene: TRBJ2-3
CDR3 DNA: TGTGCCAGCAGCTTATTGACAGGGGCCCACACAGATACGCAGTATTTT
CDR3 protein: CASSLLTGAHTDTQYF

clone size: few
D gene: NA
V gene: TRBV10-3
J gene: TRBJ2-5
CDR3 DNA: TGTGCCATCTCGCGCGGAGGGGGCGAGACCCAGTACTTC
CDR3 protein: CAISRGGGETQYF

clone size: few
D gene: NA
V gene: TRBV29-1
J gene: TRBJ2-3
CDR3 DNA: TGCAGCGCCGGGGTAGGCACAGATACGCAGTATTTT
CDR3 protein: CSAGVGTDTQYF

clone size: NA
D gene: NA
V gene: TRBV7-9
J gene: TRBJ2-5
CDR3 DNA: TGTGCCAGCACCCTGGCCCAGACCCAGTACTTC
CDR3 protein: CASTLAQTQYF